Described below is a single T cell receptor beta chain sequence and its context. This clone's antigen is unknown. Per-base qualities were not stored, and no clone one base away is much larger. The data were taken from a study of long-term antiretroviral therapy in people with HIV (dated by TCRdb to between 2022 and 2023). Regarding the study in general: The earliest samples were collected about a decade before the 2015 WHO recommendation for immediate ART, when ART was typically delayed until CD4 counts fell. No cross-contamination during QIAcube processing was seen in test extractions of a monoclonal T-cell line run alongside around 34 polyclonal samples. This retrospective serial study examined whether starting ART and sustained HIV suppression were associated with changes in the composition and diversity of the TRB repertoire in peripheral blood. Among the 30 to 35 participants with HIV, around ten were female. A total of roughly 200 cryopreserved PBMC samples were contributed to the cohort by 30 adults with confirmed HIV infection, with samples collected serially over a mean of approximately six years (range 1-12).

On the study overall, not on this receptor specifically: HIV repertoires had narrower CDR3 length ranges than controls, and the network structure suggested an antigen-experienced repertoire that shifted only slightly toward naive after ART. Starting ART was linked to a significant rise in TRB diversity, yet even with long-term ART the diversity remained significantly lower than in transplant donor controls. Unsorted PBMC were profiled instead of sorted CD4+ and CD8+ T cells because pre-ART samples had limited cell numbers. Limited PBMC availability meant only the TCR beta chain was sequenced, without alpha chain pairing. The samples were dated from about 2004 to 2018, and the ART regimens that were used may be less effective than current ART regimens. Inferences about post-ART repertoire changes were limited because no data were available on ART adherence, viral resistance or therapy changes. The repertoire was dominated across all time points by expanded TRB clones identified before ART initiation, although this dominance was seen to fluctuate and to decrease in many PLHIV after ART.

Sequencing of the TRB variable region was done with the immunoSEQ hsTCRB v3.0 assay at survey level resolution. A depth of about 40,000-55,000 T-cell genomes per sample was targeted for TRB sequencing. TRB libraries were pooled and sequenced on an Illumina MiSeq using a v3 150-cycle kit. In the paper's pipeline: Repertoire analysis was performed in R inside a reproducible Nextflow workflow that covered QC, data transformation and analysis. Custom analyses were implemented in LymphoSeq2, an R package for AIRR-Seq data exploration. A few samples that yielded fewer than 5000 total TRB sequences were excluded, so that fewer than 200 HIV repertoires were analyzed. Of the 188 retained HIV repertoires, over 55 were collected before and 129 after ART initiation. Repertoires were downsampled to 5000 TRB nucleotide sequences, with summary statistics averaged over 100 downsampling iterations. TRB sequences were retained for analysis only if CDR3 regions of at least seven amino acids were present. Diversity was measured with a Shannon entropy-derived clonality score and the Gini coefficient. In the repertoire networks, any two of the top 5000 CDR3 amino acid sequences were linked whenever the two sequences differed by an edit distance of one. For TRB CDR3 amino acid sequences, GLIPH2 was used to predict antigen specificity groups and MHC restriction. To flag known associations with CMV, EBV, HIV or tissue antigens, CDR3 amino acid sequences were compared against VDJdb and McPAS-TCR. Pre-ART, post-ART and control groups were compared with Wilcoxon signed-rank tests and Holm-Bonferroni correction. Sourced from immuneACCESS, this table was stored by TCRdb with only in-frame sequences that have V and J called. A share of the clones is absent; for the studies checked, an unresolved V gene accounts for under half, and the remainder has no known explanation. D and trimming were read from the DNA, whereas the V and J calls and clone size are those reported in that table. This sample comprises more than 35,000 clones, roughly 96% of them detected only once. The top ten hold less than 3.5% of the sample.

Inclusion was restricted to participants for whom at least one PBMC sample before ART initiation and at least two post-ART samples were available. Every participant with HIV received treatment in the United States of America. Before DNA extraction, cryopreserved samples of roughly 0.85-11 million PBMC were thawed and then washed. At the time of the earliest PBMC sample, participants with HIV were aged between about 20 and 54 years. PBMC samples from each participant spanned 1-4 timepoints before ART initiation and 2-8 timepoints after ART initiation, with a median of 7 samples. For every participant, serial HIV viral load, CD4+ T-cell count, ART history and demographic data were obtained. Genomic DNA was extracted from unsorted PBMC with a Qiagen kit on a QIAcube, processed in batches of 12 samples. Sample: unsorted PBMCs, taken 3.7 years after starting antiretroviral therapy. The receptor comes from a woman aged 45-60 years with HIV.

Read as DNA, the sequence is TGTGCCAGCAGCCGCCTTGGTGGAGCGGGGAACACCGGGGAGCTGTTTTTT. This sequence encodes CASSRLGGAGNTGELFF. The chain joins TRBV14 to TRBJ2-2; the D gene is perhaps TRBD2, from 6 matching bases. Trimming at the junction amounts to 4 bases on V and 1 base on J, and the germline ends lie 16 bases apart. For CDR1 and CDR2, the germline V gene lists SGHDN and FVKESK. The CDR3 starts with the cysteine, ends with the phenylalanine, and has 17 residues. Solely the CDR3 DNA is kept, with 51 bases framed from the first base.